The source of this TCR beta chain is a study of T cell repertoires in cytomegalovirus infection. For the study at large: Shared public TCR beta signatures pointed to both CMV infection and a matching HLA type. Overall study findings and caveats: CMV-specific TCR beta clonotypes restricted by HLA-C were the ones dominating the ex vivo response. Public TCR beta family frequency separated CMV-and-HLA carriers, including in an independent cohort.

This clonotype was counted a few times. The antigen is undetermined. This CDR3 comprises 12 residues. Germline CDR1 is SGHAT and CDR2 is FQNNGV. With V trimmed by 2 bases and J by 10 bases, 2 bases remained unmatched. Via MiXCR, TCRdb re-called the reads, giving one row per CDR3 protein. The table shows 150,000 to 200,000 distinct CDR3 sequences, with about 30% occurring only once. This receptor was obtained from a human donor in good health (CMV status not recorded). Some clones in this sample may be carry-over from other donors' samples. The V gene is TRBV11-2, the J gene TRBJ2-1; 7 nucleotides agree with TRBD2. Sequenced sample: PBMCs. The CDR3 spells CASSLSAGEQFF. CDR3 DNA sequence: TGTGCCAGCAGCTTATCAGCGGGGGAGCAGTTCTTC.